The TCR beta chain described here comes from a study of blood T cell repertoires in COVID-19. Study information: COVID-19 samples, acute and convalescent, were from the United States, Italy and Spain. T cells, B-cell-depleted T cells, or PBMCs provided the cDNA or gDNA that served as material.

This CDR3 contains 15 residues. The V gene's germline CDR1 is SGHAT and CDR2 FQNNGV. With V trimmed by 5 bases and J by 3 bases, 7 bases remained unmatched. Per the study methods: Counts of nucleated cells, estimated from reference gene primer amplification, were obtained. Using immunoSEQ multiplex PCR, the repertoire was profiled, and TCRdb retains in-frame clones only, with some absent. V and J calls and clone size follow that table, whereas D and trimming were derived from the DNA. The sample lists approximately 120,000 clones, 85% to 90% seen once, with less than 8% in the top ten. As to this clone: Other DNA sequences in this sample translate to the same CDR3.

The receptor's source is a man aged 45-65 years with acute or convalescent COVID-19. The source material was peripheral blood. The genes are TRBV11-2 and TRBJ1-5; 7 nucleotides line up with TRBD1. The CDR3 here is CASSLGTVSNQPQHF. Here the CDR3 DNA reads TGTGCCAGCAGCCTGGGGACAGTGTCCAATCAGCCCCAGCATTTT. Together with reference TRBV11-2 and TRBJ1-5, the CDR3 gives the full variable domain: EAGVAQSPRYKIIEKRQSVAFWCNPISGHATLYWYQQILGQGPKLLIQFQNNGVVDDSQLPKDRFSAERLKGVDSTLKIQPAKLEDSAVYLCASSLGTVSNQPQHFGDGTRLSIL.